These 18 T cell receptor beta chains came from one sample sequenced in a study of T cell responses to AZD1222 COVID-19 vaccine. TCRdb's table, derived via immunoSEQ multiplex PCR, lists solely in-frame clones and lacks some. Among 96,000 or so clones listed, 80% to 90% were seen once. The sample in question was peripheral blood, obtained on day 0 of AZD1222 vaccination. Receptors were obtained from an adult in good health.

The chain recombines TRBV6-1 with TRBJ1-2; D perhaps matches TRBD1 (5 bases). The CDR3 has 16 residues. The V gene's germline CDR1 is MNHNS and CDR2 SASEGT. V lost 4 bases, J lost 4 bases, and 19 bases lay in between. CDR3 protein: CASSAQGSNRVYGYTF. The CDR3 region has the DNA TGTGCCAGCAGTGCCCAGGGTTCAAACCGAGTCTATGGCTACACCTTC.

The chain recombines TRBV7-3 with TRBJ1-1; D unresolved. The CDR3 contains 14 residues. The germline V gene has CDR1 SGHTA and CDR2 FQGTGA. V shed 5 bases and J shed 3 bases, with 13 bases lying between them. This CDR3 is CASSPLGPHTEAFF. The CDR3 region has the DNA TGTGCCAGCAGCCCTCTGGGCCCTCACACTGAAGCTTTCTTT.

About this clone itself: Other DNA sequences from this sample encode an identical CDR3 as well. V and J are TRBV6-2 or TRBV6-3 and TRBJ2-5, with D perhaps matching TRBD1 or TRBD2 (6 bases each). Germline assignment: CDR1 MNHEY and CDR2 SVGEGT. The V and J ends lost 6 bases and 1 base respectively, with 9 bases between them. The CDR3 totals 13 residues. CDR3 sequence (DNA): TGTGCCAGCAGCGGGGGCCGCCAAGAGACCCAGTACTTC. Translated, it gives CASSGGRQETQYF.

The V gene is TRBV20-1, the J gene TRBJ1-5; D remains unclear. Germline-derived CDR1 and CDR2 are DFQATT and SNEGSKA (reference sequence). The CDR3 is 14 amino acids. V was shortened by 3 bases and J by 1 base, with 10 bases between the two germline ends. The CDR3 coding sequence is TGCAGTGCTAGTCCAATAGCGAGCAATCAGCCCCAGCATTTT. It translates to CSASPIASNQPQHF.

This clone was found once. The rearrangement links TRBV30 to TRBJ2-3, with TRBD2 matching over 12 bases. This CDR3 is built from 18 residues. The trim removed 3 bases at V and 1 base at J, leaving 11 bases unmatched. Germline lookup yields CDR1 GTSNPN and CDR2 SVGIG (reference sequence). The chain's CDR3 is CAWRASGGASKGTDTQYF. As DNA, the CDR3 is TGTGCCTGGAGGGCTAGCGGGGGGGCGAGTAAGGGCACAGATACGCAGTATTTT.

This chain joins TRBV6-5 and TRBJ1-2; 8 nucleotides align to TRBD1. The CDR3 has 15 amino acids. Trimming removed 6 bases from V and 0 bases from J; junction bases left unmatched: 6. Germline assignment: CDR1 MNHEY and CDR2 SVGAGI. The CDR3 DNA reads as TGTGCCAGCAGGGACAGGGAACAAGCTAACTATGGCTACACCTTC. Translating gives CASRDREQANYGYTF.

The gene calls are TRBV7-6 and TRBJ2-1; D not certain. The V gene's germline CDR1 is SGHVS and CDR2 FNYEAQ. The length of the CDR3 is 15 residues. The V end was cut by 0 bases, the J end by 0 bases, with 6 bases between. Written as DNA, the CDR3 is TGTGCCAGCAGCTTAGCCCAGAGCTCCTACAATGAGCAGTTCTTC. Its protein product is CASSLAQSSYNEQFF.

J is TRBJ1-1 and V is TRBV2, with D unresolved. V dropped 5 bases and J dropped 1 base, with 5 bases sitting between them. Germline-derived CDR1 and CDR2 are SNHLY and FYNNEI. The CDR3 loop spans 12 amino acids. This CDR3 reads CASSWANTEAFF. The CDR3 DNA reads TGTGCCAGCAGTTGGGCGAACACTGAAGCTTTCTTT.

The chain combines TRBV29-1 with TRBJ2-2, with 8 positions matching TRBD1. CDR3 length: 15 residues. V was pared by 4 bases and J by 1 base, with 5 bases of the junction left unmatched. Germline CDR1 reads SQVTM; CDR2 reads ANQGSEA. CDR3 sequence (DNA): TGCAGCGTTGGACGGGACAGGCGGAACACCGGGGAGCTGTTTTTT. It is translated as CSVGRDRRNTGELFF.

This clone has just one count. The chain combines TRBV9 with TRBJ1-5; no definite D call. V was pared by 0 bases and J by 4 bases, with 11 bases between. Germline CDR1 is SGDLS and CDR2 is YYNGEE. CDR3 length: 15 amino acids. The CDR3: CASSVGGMGNQPQHF. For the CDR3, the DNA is TGTGCCAGCAGCGTAGGCGGGATGGGAAATCAGCCCCAGCATTTT.

The CDR3 DNA is TGTGCCAGCAGCTTACAGGGGCACACTGAAGCTTTCTTT. It translates to CASSLQGHTEAFF. This chain links TRBV7-2 with TRBJ1-1; maybe TRBD1 (6 bases). The CDR3 length is 13 residues. Germline V lookup: CDR1 SGHTA, CDR2 FQGNSA. V was cut by 2 bases and J by 3 bases, with 7 bases left in between.

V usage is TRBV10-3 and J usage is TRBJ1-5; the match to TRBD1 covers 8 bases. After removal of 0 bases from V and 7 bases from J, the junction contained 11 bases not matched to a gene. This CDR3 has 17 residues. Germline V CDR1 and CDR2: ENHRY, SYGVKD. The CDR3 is CAISESLLGQGGQPQHF. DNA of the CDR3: TGTGCCATCAGTGAGTCACTACTCGGACAGGGCGGGCAGCCCCAGCATTTT.

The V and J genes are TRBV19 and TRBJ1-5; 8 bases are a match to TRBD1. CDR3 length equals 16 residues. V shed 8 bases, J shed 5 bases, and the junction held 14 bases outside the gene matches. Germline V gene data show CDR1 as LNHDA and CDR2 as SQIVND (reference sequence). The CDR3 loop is CASVTGTGWPYQPQHF. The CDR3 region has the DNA TGTGCCAGTGTTACCGGGACAGGATGGCCTTATCAGCCCCAGCATTTT.

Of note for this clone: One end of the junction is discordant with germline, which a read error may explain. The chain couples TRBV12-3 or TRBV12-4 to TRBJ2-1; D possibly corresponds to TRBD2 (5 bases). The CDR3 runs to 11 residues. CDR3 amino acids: CASSQEESQVF. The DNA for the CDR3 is TGTGCCAGCAGCCAGGAGGAATCCCAGGTCTTC.

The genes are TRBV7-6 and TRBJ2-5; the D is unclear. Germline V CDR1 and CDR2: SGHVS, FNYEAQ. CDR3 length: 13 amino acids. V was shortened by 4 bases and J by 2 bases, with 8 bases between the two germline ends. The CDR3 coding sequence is TGTGCCAGCAGCTCCAGTAGACAAGAGACCCAGTACTTC. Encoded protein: CASSSSRQETQYF. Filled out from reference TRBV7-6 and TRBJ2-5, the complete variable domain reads GAGVSQSPRYKVTKRGQDVALRCDPISGHVSLYWYRQALGQGPEFLTYFNYEAQQDKSGLPNDRFSAERPEGSISTLTIQRTEQRDSAMYRCASSSSRQETQYFGPGTRLLVL.

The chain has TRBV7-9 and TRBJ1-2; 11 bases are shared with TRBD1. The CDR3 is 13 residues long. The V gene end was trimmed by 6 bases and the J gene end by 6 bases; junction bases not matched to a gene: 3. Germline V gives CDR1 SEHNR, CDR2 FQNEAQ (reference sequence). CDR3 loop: CASSTDRGHGYTF. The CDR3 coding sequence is TGTGCCAGCAGTACGGACAGGGGGCATGGCTACACCTTC.

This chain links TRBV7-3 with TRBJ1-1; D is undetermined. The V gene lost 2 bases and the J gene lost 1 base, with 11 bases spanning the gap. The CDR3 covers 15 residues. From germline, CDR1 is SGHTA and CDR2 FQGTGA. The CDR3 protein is CASSLYGGENTEAFF. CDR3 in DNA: TGTGCCAGCAGCTTATATGGCGGGGAGAACACTGAAGCTTTCTTT. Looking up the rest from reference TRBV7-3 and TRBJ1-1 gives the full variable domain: GAGVSQTPSNKVTEKGKYVELRCDPISGHTALYWYRQSLGQGPEFLIYFQGTGAADDSGLPNDRFFAVRPEGSVSTLKIQRTERGDSAVYLCASSLYGGENTEAFFGQGTRLTVV.

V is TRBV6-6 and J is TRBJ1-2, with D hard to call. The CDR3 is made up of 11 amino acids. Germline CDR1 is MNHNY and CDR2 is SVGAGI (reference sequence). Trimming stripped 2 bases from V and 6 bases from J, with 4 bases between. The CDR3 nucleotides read TGTGCCAGCAGTTACCGGGATGGCTACACCTTC. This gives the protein CASSYRDGYTF.